The 7 T cell receptor beta chains given below trace back to one sample, sequenced in a study of blood T cells in healthy people across ages. Through a sample-barcoded 5' primer and a J-beta primer mix, a second PCR was run for 7 to 11 cycles. TCRdb re-analysed the 5' RACE reads in MiXCR, keeping a single row per CDR3 protein. The repertoire includes some 1.5 million distinct CDR3 sequences, 42% of them detected once, and 4% sits in the top ten. Sequenced sample: blood. All receptors derive from a woman under 30 in good health.

The count of this clonotype is one. This chain links TRBV20-1 with TRBJ2-1; D perhaps matches TRBD2 (5 bases). Trimming shortened V by 3 bases and J by 10 bases, and 16 bases separated the two germline ends. CDR3 length: 13 amino acids. Germline CDR1 and CDR2: DFQATT and SNEGSKA (reference sequence). The CDR3 nucleotides read TGCAGTGCTAGCCTGGGAACCTCGGGGGAGCAGTTCTTC. It is translated as CSASLGTSGEQFF.

V is TRBV29-1 and J is TRBJ2-7; D tentatively reads TRBD1 or TRBD2 (5 bases each). The CDR3 contains 9 residues. V lost 2 bases to trimming and J lost 12 bases, with 8 bases between them. CDR1 and CDR2 (germline): SQVTM, ANQGSEA. CDR3 sequence: CSVEPGPYF. The DNA of the CDR3 is TGCAGCGTTGAACCGGGGCCGTACTTC.

This clonotype was seen at least ten times. This chain links TRBV6-2 or TRBV6-3 with TRBJ2-7, with 13 nucleotides matching TRBD2. There are 15 residues in the CDR3. Germline V CDR1 and CDR2: MNHEY, SVGEGT. The trim removed 4 bases at V and 3 bases at J, leaving 3 bases unmatched. The CDR3 region has the DNA TGTGCCAGCAGTTTCGGACTAGCGGGAGACTACGAGCAGTACTTC. The encoded protein is CASSFGLAGDYEQYF.

This clonotype has more than one count but fewer than ten. The genes are TRBV2 and TRBJ2-3; 11 positions agree with TRBD2. The V gene's germline CDR1 is SNHLY and CDR2 FYNNEI. This CDR3 is 14 amino acids long. Trimming removed 4 bases from V and 5 bases from J; junction bases left unmatched: 2. CDR3 protein: CASSGLAGLDTQYF. The CDR3 bases are TGTGCCAGCAGTGGACTAGCGGGGCTAGATACGCAGTATTTT.

This rearrangement joins TRBV11-2 to TRBJ2-7; D assignment may be TRBD1 or TRBD2 (5 bases each). The J call may be incorrect, as the DNA end agrees better with TRBJ2-5. The CDR3 has 13 residues. Germline CDR1 SGHAT, CDR2 FQNNGV. This chain's CDR3 is CASSEGIPETQYF. The CDR3 DNA reads as TGTGCCAGCAGTGAGGGGATTCCGGAGACCCAGTACTTC.

The gene calls are TRBV6-5 and TRBJ1-5; D is unresolved. The CDR3 spans 15 residues. CDR1 MNHEY and CDR2 SVGAGI come from the germline V gene. V lost 1 base, J lost 7 bases, and 14 bases lay in between. CDR3 DNA: TGTGCCAGCAGTTACTGGGAAAATCCCCGGCAGCCCCAGCATTTT. Protein sequence: CASSYWENPRQPQHF.

J is TRBJ2-5 and V is TRBV6-6, with a tentative D call TRBD1 (6 bases). V dropped 6 bases and J dropped 11 bases, with 16 bases sitting between them. The CDR3 spans 12 residues. The germline CDR1 and CDR2 sequences are MNHNY and SVGAGI (reference sequence). The CDR3: CASRHRENEQYF. The CDR3 bases are TGTGCCAGCAGGCACAGGGAGAATGAGCAGTACTTC.